This T cell receptor beta chain is drawn from a study of T cells in Graves' hyperthyroidism and ophthalmopathy. The CDR3 regions of TCR beta were amplified from RNA transcripts. A first-round RT-PCR of the TCR CDR3 used the HTBI primer set. TCRdb called the multiplex PCR reads again in MiXCR, with one record for every CDR3 protein. The top ten hold around an eighth of the sample, which has a few hundred thousand distinct CDR3 sequences, less than 20% seen once. Remarks on this clonotype: The target antigen is unknown.

The CDR3 totals 15 residues. Per germline, CDR1 MNHNS and CDR2 SASEGT. Trimming removed 6 bases from V and 0 bases from J, with 13 bases in between. Study results and caveats: Ophthalmopathy stood apart from stable hyperthyroidism in a 13 V-J model. In validation, the model predicted ophthalmopathy. These predictions came a median about 6.5 months before onset.

Exclusion criteria comprised uncontrolled infection, other autoimmune disease, pregnancy or lactation. Every diagnosis used clinical symptoms, serum thyroxine and TRAb, thyroid ultrasound and orbital computed tomography. Input material: blood. The chain joins TRBV6-1 to TRBJ2-3, with unresolved D. The origin of this receptor is a woman aged 18-30 years with Graves' hyperthyroidism. In DNA, the CDR3 is TGTGCCAGCAGCCACCCCGGAGAAAGCACAGATACGCAGTATTTT. Amino acids: CASSHPGESTDTQYF.